The present T cell receptor beta chain was sequenced within a study of T cells expressing NK-cell markers. Study-level information: CD3+CD56+NKG2C+, CD3+CD56+NKG2C- and CD3+CD56-NKG2C+ T cells, once sorted, supplied the TCR beta repertoires. The eight sequenced donors comprised seven who were HCMV-seropositive and one who was seronegative. The study, taken as a whole, reports: The study found dominant NKG2C+ clonotypes at 1.0-7.0% of CD8+ T cells in several donors. The CD3+CD56-NKG2C+ fraction of a handful of donors was also led by these clonotypes.

TCRdb re-called the 5' RACE reads; every CDR3 protein appears as one record, without DNA. Recorded for this sample: about 380,000 distinct CDR3 sequences. Worth noting for this clonotype: Its cognate antigen is unknown.

The CDR3 covers 15 residues. The germline CDR1 and CDR2 sequences are MNHEY and SVGEGT. The specimen was blood T cells: a sorted CD56 or NKG2C T cell subset, CD4+ or CD8+ T cells, or bulk PBMC T cells (not recorded which). The chain carries TRBV6-2 or TRBV6-3 and TRBJ1-1; as DNA is missing, the TRBD1 call by TCRdb cannot be tested. The clonotype originates from a man aged 18-75 years in good health. CDR3 residues: CASSRTGRGNTEAFF.